This record looks at one T cell receptor (beta chain) sequence and its context. This CDR3 is 10 amino acids long. V was cut by 7 bases and J by 9 bases, with 10 bases left in between. Germline assignment: CDR1 SQVTM and CDR2 ANQGSEA. This sample was included in a study of beta chain features in type 1 diabetes. Expressed TCRB transcripts got sequenced, as all isolated RNA was reverse transcribed. Assay used: immunoSEQ multiplex PCR; TCRdb lists only in-frame clones, some missing. The table records around 200,000 clones, about 12% of them present only once. This clonotype originated in a woman aged 18-29 years in good health. The rearrangement links TRBV29-1 to TRBJ2-4, with D maybe TRBD1 (6 bases). Sequenced: central memory CD4+ T cells from blood. This CDR3 is CSAGQPIQYF. The CDR3 DNA sequence: TGCAGCGCCGGACAGCCCATTCAGTACTTC.